The next 17 T cell receptor beta chains were all read from a single sample in a study of cytomegalovirus exposure and HLA in healthy donors. The PCR ran on 60 Vbeta and 13 Jbeta primers. Assay used: immunoSEQ multiplex PCR; TCRdb lists only in-frame clones, some missing. The data hold 130,000 to 150,000 clones, with 73% observed a single time. The sample taken for sequencing was PBMCs. The receptors come from a human donor in good health.

The chain joins TRBV5-4 to TRBJ1-1, with 11 bases aligning to TRBD1. Germline assignment: CDR1 SGHNT and CDR2 YYREEE (reference sequence). Trimming cost V 3 bases and J 7 bases; bases outside gene matches: 5. There are 14 residues in the CDR3. The chain's CDR3 is CASSWGQGGGEAFF. The CDR3 bases are TGTGCCAGCAGCTGGGGACAGGGGGGAGGTGAAGCTTTCTTT.

This sequence joins TRBV7-9 and TRBJ2-1; D gene ambiguous. Per germline, CDR1 SEHNR and CDR2 FQNEAQ (reference sequence). Trimming shortened V by 6 bases and J by 7 bases, and 10 bases separated the two germline ends. This CDR3 spans 12 amino acids. The CDR3, as DNA: TGTGCCAGCAGTATTAACGCGAATGAGCAGTTCTTC. Encoded protein: CASSINANEQFF.

This clone was counted once. The chain is built from TRBV9 and TRBJ2-2; 13 bases map to TRBD2. The V segment lost 4 bases and the J segment 6 bases; nucleotides outside the gene matches: 6. There are 16 residues in the CDR3. The germline CDR1 and CDR2 sequences are SGDLS and YYNGEE. CDR3 sequence reads: CASSLRTSGSSGELFF. Here the CDR3 DNA reads TGTGCCAGCAGCCTCAGGACTAGCGGGAGTTCCGGGGAGCTGTTTTTT.

This clone turned up a few times. This chain's CDR3 is CASSDNTGTEAFF. CDR3 nucleotides: TGTGCCAGCAGTGACAACACCGGGACTGAAGCTTTCTTT. The rearrangement uses TRBV6-1 and TRBJ1-1, with D unresolved. Between the trimmed V and J ends, which lost 3 bases and 5 bases, there was a span of 10 bases. This CDR3 is 13 amino acids long. Germline V CDR1 and CDR2: MNHNS, SASEGT.

This clone was seen only a few times. The chain joins TRBV5-4 to TRBJ2-1; tentative D call: TRBD2 (6 bases). The germline gives CDR1 SGHNT, CDR2 YYREEE (reference sequence). Trimming stripped 0 bases from V and 7 bases from J, with 11 bases between. This CDR3 contains 14 residues. CDR3 sequence: CASSLVGGGNEQFF. The CDR3 nucleotides read TGTGCCAGCAGCTTGGTCGGTGGGGGGAATGAGCAGTTCTTC.

This clone has just a few counts. The V gene is TRBV11-1, the J gene TRBJ2-5, with 12 positions matching TRBD2. This CDR3 spans 16 amino acids. Germline V lookup: CDR1 SGHAT, CDR2 FQDESV (reference sequence). The J segment lost 5 bases and the V segment lost 3 bases, leaving 7 bases of the junction unmatched. CDR3 protein: CASSFPSGGAGETQYF. CDR3 in DNA: TGTGCCAGCAGCTTCCCTAGCGGGGGGGCAGGGGAGACCCAGTACTTC.

This clone was seen a handful of times. The rearrangement uses TRBV9 and TRBJ1-4; TRBD1 aligns across 8 bases. Trimming took 4 bases from V and 10 from J; bases not matched to a gene: 9. The CDR3 totals 14 residues. Per the germline V gene, CDR1 is SGDLS and CDR2 is YYNGEE. CDR3: CASSPSGGNGKLFF. The CDR3 coding sequence is TGTGCCAGCAGCCCTTCAGGGGGCAACGGAAAACTGTTTTTT.

The genes are TRBV5-1 and TRBJ1-1; possible D gene TRBD1, 5 bases. This CDR3 region has 15 residues. CDR1 SGHRS and CDR2 YFSETQ come from the germline V gene. V lost 3 bases and J lost 2, with 14 bases in between. The CDR3 coding sequence is TGCGCCAGCAGCTCTGCCTCGACAGCTAACACTGAAGCTTTCTTT. This sequence encodes CASSSASTANTEAFF. The full variable domain, in which reference TRBV5-1 and TRBJ1-1 provide the parts outside the CDR3, is KAGVTQTPRYLIKTRGQQVTLSCSPISGHRSVSWYQQTPGQGLQFLFEYFSETQRNKGNFPGRFSGRQFSNSRSEMNVSTLELGDSALYLCASSSASTANTEAFFGQGTRLTVV.

This clone was seen a handful of times. The chain employs TRBV6-5 and TRBJ2-7; 10 bases are a match to TRBD2. V gave up 5 bases and J gave up 4 bases; unmatched junction bases: 8. The germline gives CDR1 MNHEY, CDR2 SVGAGI. This CDR3 contains 15 residues. The CDR3 sequence is CASSGPSGRGYEQYF. CDR3 coding DNA: TGTGCCAGCAGTGGTCCTAGCGGGAGAGGGTACGAGCAGTACTTC.

The count of this clone is one. V gene TRBV10-3 combines with J gene TRBJ2-2; D is ambiguous. The CDR3 length is 16 residues. Germline assignment: CDR1 ENHRY and CDR2 SYGVKD. V was pared by 7 bases and J by 0 bases, with 15 bases between. Here the CDR3 DNA reads TGTGCCATCAATCTCGGCGACATACCGAACACCGGGGAGCTGTTTTTT. Its translation is CAINLGDIPNTGELFF.

This rearrangement joins TRBV2 to TRBJ2-7, with 9 bases lining up with TRBD1. There are 14 residues in the CDR3. The V and J ends lost 6 bases and 6 bases, in that order; junction bases with no gene match: 9. The germline V gene has CDR1 SNHLY and CDR2 FYNNEI. CDR3 protein: CASSPGTGRIEQYF. The CDR3 DNA is TGTGCCAGCAGCCCCGGGACAGGGAGGATCGAGCAGTACTTC.

This rearrangement joins TRBV19 to TRBJ2-7; TRBD1 is a possible D gene (5 bases). Germline CDR1 is LNHDA and CDR2 is SQIVND (reference sequence). The CDR3 totals 15 residues. V dropped 3 bases and J dropped 5 bases, with 17 bases sitting between them. CDR3 region: CASSMFGQGTHEQYF. DNA for the CDR3: TGTGCCAGTAGTATGTTTGGGCAGGGAACCCACGAGCAGTACTTC.

This clone showed up just a few times. This sequence joins TRBV10-2 and TRBJ2-2; TRBD1 matches at 8 bases. The CDR3 totals 15 residues. In germline, CDR1 is WSHSY, CDR2 SAAADI. The junction had 7 bases not matched to a gene; V was cut back by 7 bases and J by 3 bases. The CDR3 region is CASKRQGADTGELFF. Here the CDR3 DNA reads TGCGCCAGCAAAAGGCAGGGGGCGGACACCGGGGAGCTGTTTTTT.

The rearrangement joins TRBV7-6 to TRBJ1-2; D perhaps matches TRBD1 (6 bases). The CDR3 sequence is 14 residues long. V gave up 5 bases and J gave up 5 bases, with 15 bases separating them. Germline V gene lookup returns CDR1 SGHVS and CDR2 FNYEAQ. For the CDR3, the DNA is TGTGCCAGCAGCACATCGACAGGTGGGTATGGCTACACCTTC. Residues: CASSTSTGGYGYTF.

CDR3 residues: CASSLAVTSGYNEQFF. The DNA for the CDR3 is TGCGCCAGCAGCTTGGCCGTGACTAGCGGATACAATGAGCAGTTCTTC. The chain links TRBV5-1 to TRBJ2-1; 9 bases agree with TRBD2. This CDR3 contains 16 residues. V shed 0 bases, J shed 4 bases, and the junction held 5 bases outside the gene matches. The germline V gene has CDR1 SGHRS and CDR2 YFSETQ.

In its sample, this clone was seen a few times. The chain combines TRBV5-6 with TRBJ1-6, with D hard to call. V gave up 2 bases and J gave up 0 bases, with 6 bases separating them. The length of the CDR3 is 15 residues. Germline CDR1 and CDR2: SGHDT and YYEEEE. The DNA of the CDR3 is TGTGCCAGCAGCTTCGGGAGCTCCTATAATTCACCCCTCCACTTT. Translation: CASSFGSSYNSPLHF. Looking up the rest from reference TRBV5-6 and TRBJ1-6 gives the full variable domain: DAGVTQSPTHLIKTRGQQVTLRCSPKSGHDTVSWYQQALGQGPQFIFQYYEEEERQRGNFPDRFSGHQFPNYSSELNVNALLLGDSALYLCASSFGSSYNSPLHFGNGTRLTVT.

V is TRBV29-1 and J is TRBJ2-7, with TRBD1 matching over 7 bases. V was pared by 3 bases and J by 1 base, with 9 bases of the junction left unmatched. The germline gives CDR1 SQVTM, CDR2 ANQGSEA. The CDR3 consists of 15 residues. The CDR3 region is CSVEVRRQGSYEQYF. The CDR3 DNA sequence: TGCAGCGTTGAGGTTAGGAGACAGGGTTCCTACGAGCAGTACTTC.